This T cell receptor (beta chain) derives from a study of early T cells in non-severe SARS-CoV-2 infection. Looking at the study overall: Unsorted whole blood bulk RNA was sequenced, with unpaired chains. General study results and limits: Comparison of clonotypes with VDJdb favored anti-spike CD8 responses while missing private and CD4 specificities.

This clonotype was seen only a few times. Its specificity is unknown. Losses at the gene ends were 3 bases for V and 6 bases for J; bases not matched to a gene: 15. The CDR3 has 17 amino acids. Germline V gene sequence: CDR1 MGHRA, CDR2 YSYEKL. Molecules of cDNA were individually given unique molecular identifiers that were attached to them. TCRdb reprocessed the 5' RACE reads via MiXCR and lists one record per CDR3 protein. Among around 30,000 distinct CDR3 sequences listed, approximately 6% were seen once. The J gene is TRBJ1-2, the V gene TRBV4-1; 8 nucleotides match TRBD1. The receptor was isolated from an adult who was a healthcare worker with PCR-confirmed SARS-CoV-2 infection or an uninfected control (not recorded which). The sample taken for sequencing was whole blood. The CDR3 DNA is TGCGCCAGCAGCCATGACCCTCAGGGGGCGCAGGTTAATGGCTACACCTTC. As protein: CASSHDPQGAQVNGYTF.